The TCR beta chain described here comes from a study of memory CD4+ T cells and cytomegalovirus serostatus. Study-level information: Donors were healthy Belgian adults, 9 CMV seropositive and around 24 seronegative. Study-level results: About 40% of the roughly 160 known CMV-associated TCRbeta sequences appeared in CD4+ memory.

As to this clone: The antigen is undetermined.

The sort gate was single viable CD3+CD4+CD8-CD45RO+ cells for memory CD4+ T cells. Donors' CMV status reflects serum IgG against pp150, pp28, p38, p52. The CDR3 totals 13 residues. Germline V CDR1 and CDR2: MNHNS, SASEGT. Trimming pared 8 bases from V and 0 bases from J, leaving 11 bases between. Some clones are missing from TCRdb's copy, which holds only in-frame ones; the method was immunoSEQ multiplex PCR. Seen here are about 75,000 clones, 60% to 80% observed once, and the top ten hold around 2.6%. V usage is TRBV6-1 and J usage is TRBJ2-7; D is undetermined. This clonotype was sampled from an adult in good health and CMV-seropositive. Sequenced material: memory CD4+ T cells from blood. CDR3 sequence reads: CASRVTTSYEQYV. CDR3 sequence (DNA): TGTGCCAGCCGTGTCACTACCTCCTACGAGCAGTACGTC.